The rows below give T cell receptor beta chains drawn from one sample of a study of CD8 T cells in ankylosing spondylitis. TCRdb used MiXCR to reprocess the 5' RACE reads, holding one entry per CDR3 protein. The sample consists of 50,000 to 75,000 distinct CDR3 sequences, under 7.5% of them appearing once. Sequencing was done on a sample of synovial fluid, either unsorted or a sorted T cell fraction (not recorded which). These receptors were taken from a male donor with ankylosing spondylitis. CDR3s include the opening cysteine and the closing phenylalanine or tryptophan. A D gene is named only where the DNA matches it firmly. Some rows mark clone size as missing; the rest say once, few, many or name a class of expanded clone.

cdr3_aa: CASSWLSNQPQHF
cdr3_nt: TGTGCCAGCAGTTGGTTGAGCAATCAGCCCCAGCATTTT
clone_size: many
cdr3_length: 13
d_call: -
v_call: TRBV28
j_call: TRBJ1-5

cdr3_aa: CASSLGSRDTGELFF
cdr3_nt: TGCGCCAGCAGCTTGGGTAGCAGGGACACCGGGGAGCTGTTTTTT
clone_size: many
cdr3_length: 15
d_call: -
v_call: TRBV5-1
j_call: TRBJ2-2

cdr3_aa: CAISPDHSYEQYF
cdr3_nt: TGTGCCATCTCCCCCGACCACTCCTACGAGCAGTACTTC
clone_size: many
cdr3_length: 13
d_call: -
v_call: TRBV10-3
j_call: TRBJ2-7

cdr3_aa: CASILYGLAASYNEQFF
cdr3_nt: TGTGCCAGCATCCTATACGGACTAGCGGCCTCCTACAATGAGCAGTTCTTC
clone_size: many
cdr3_length: 17
d_call: TRBD2
v_call: TRBV7-2
j_call: TRBJ2-1

cdr3_aa: CASSFLTGGYEQYF
cdr3_nt: TGTGCCAGCAGTTTCCTAACAGGGGGGTACGAGCAGTACTTC
clone_size: many
cdr3_length: 14
d_call: TRBD1
v_call: TRBV12-3/TRBV12-4
j_call: TRBJ2-7

cdr3_aa: CATSRDSKDQPQHF
cdr3_nt: TGTGCCACCAGCAGAGATTCGAAGGATCAGCCCCAGCATTTT
clone_size: -
cdr3_length: 14
d_call: -
v_call: TRBV15
j_call: TRBJ1-5

cdr3_aa: CASRDRGLAGELFF
cdr3_nt: TGTGCCAGCCGGGACAGGGGGCTTGCCGGGGAGCTGTTTTTT
clone_size: few
cdr3_length: 14
d_call: TRBD1
v_call: TRBV5-8
j_call: TRBJ2-2

cdr3_aa: CASRGGGGPRAGAYNEQFF
cdr3_nt: TGTGCCAGCAGGGGAGGAGGGGGGCCCCGGGCGGGAGCTTACAATGAGCAGTTCTTC
clone_size: many
cdr3_length: 19
d_call: -
v_call: TRBV12-3/TRBV12-4
j_call: TRBJ2-1

cdr3_aa: CASSQEIQREQFF
cdr3_nt: TGTGCCAGCAGCCAAGAGATCCAGCGGGAGCAGTTCTTC
clone_size: many
cdr3_length: 13
d_call: -
v_call: TRBV3-1
j_call: TRBJ2-1

cdr3_aa: CASRSGPWEKLFF
cdr3_nt: TGTGCCAGCAGAAGCGGGCCGTGGGAAAAACTGTTTTTT
clone_size: few
cdr3_length: 13
d_call: -
v_call: TRBV3-1
j_call: TRBJ1-4

cdr3_aa: CASRNRGLNTEAFF
cdr3_nt: TGTGCCAGCAGGAACAGGGGGTTGAACACTGAAGCTTTCTTT
clone_size: -
cdr3_length: 14
d_call: TRBD1
v_call: TRBV12-3/TRBV12-4
j_call: TRBJ1-1

cdr3_aa: CASSWSGGINEQFF
cdr3_nt: TGTGCCAGCAGTTGGTCGGGAGGGATAAATGAGCAGTTCTTC
clone_size: medium-sized
cdr3_length: 14
d_call: TRBD2
v_call: TRBV12-3/TRBV12-4
j_call: TRBJ2-1

cdr3_aa: CASSRLAGASEQFF
cdr3_nt: TGTGCCAGCAGTAGACTAGCGGGAGCTAGTGAGCAGTTCTTC
clone_size: -
cdr3_length: 14
d_call: TRBD2
v_call: TRBV7-3
j_call: TRBJ2-1

cdr3_aa: CASRYDSGVGLDTQYF
cdr3_nt: TGCGCCAGCCGATATGACAGTGGGGTCGGATTGGATACGCAGTATTTT
clone_size: many
cdr3_length: 16
d_call: -
v_call: TRBV5-1
j_call: TRBJ2-3

cdr3_aa: CASSQEGQESDTQYF
cdr3_nt: TGTGCCAGCAGCCAAGAAGGGCAGGAGTCGGATACGCAGTATTTT
clone_size: many
cdr3_length: 15
d_call: -
v_call: TRBV4-2
j_call: TRBJ2-3

cdr3_aa: CASSFRQGAYNEQFF
cdr3_nt: TGTGCCAGCAGCTTTAGGCAGGGGGCCTACAATGAGCAGTTCTTC
clone_size: many
cdr3_length: 15
d_call: TRBD1
v_call: TRBV5-4
j_call: TRBJ2-1

cdr3_aa: CASRRPSRDSHTDTQYF
cdr3_nt: TGTGCCAGCAGACGACCCTCCCGGGACAGCCACACAGATACGCAGTATTTT
clone_size: -
cdr3_length: 17
d_call: TRBD1
v_call: TRBV6-2/TRBV6-3
j_call: TRBJ2-3

cdr3_aa: CASSERTSGINEQFF
cdr3_nt: TGTGCCAGTAGTGAGAGGACTAGCGGGATCAATGAGCAGTTCTTC
clone_size: -
cdr3_length: 15
d_call: TRBD2
v_call: TRBV19
j_call: TRBJ2-1

cdr3_aa: CASRQGVSNQPQHF
cdr3_nt: TGTGCCAGCAGACAGGGGGTGAGCAATCAGCCCCAGCATTTT
clone_size: many
cdr3_length: 14
d_call: TRBD1
v_call: TRBV6-1
j_call: TRBJ1-5

cdr3_aa: CSATRVGAAGEQYF
cdr3_nt: TGCAGTGCTACGCGAGTCGGGGCAGCGGGCGAGCAGTACTTC
clone_size: many
cdr3_length: 14
d_call: -
v_call: TRBV20-1
j_call: TRBJ2-7

cdr3_aa: CASSSTGRSYEQYF
cdr3_nt: TGTGCCAGCAGCTCAACAGGGCGAAGCTACGAGCAGTACTTC
clone_size: many
cdr3_length: 14
d_call: -
v_call: TRBV28
j_call: TRBJ2-7

cdr3_aa: CASRPSGGSDTQYF
cdr3_nt: TGTGCCAGCAGGCCTAGCGGGGGTTCCGATACGCAGTATTTT
clone_size: many
cdr3_length: 14
d_call: TRBD2
v_call: TRBV28
j_call: TRBJ2-3